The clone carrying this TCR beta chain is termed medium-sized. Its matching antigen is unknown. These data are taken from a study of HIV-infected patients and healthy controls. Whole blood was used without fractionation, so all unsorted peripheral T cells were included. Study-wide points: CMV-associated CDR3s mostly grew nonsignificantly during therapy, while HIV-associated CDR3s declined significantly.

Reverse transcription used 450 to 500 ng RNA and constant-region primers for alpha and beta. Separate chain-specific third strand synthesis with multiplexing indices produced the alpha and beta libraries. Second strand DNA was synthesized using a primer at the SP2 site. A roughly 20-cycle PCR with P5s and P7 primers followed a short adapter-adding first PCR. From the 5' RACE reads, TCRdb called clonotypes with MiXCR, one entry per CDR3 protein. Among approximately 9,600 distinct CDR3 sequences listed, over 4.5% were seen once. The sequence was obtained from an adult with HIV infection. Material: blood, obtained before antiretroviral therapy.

CDR3 sequence reads: CSVEDGRGLAGEETQYF. In DNA, the CDR3 is TGCAGCGTTGAAGACGGACGGGGGCTAGCGGGAGAAGAGACCCAGTACTTC. This chain joins TRBV29-1 and TRBJ2-5; TRBD2 matches at 10 bases. J lost 3 bases, V lost 0 bases, and 10 bases had no gene match. Germline CDR1 is SQVTM and CDR2 is ANQGSEA. This CDR3 is built from 17 residues.